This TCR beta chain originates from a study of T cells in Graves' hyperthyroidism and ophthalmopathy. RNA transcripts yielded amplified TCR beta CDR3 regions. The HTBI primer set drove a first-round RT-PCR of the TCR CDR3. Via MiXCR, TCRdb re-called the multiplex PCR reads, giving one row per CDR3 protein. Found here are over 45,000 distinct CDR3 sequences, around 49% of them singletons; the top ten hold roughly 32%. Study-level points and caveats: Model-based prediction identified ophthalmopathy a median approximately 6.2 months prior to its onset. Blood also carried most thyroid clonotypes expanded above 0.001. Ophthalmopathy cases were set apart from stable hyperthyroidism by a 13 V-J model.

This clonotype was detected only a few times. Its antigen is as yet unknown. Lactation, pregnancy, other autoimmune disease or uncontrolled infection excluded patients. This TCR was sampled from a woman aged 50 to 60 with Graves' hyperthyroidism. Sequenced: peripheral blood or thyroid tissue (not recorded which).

In nucleotides, the CDR3 is TGTGCCAGCAGTTCCTGGGACCAACGAGGTGAAGCTTTCTTT. It yields the protein CASSSWDQRGEAFF. The rearrangement joins TRBV6-6 to TRBJ1-1, with a tentative D call TRBD1 (5 bases). The germline V gene encodes CDR1 MNHNY and CDR2 SVGAGI (reference sequence). Trimming removed 4 bases from V and 7 bases from J, with 16 bases in between. This CDR3 is built from 14 residues.